This T cell receptor (beta chain) was identified during a study of T cell responses to AZD1222 COVID-19 vaccine. Study overall: Second-dose groups at about 4 or about 12 weeks were pooled.

Notes on the study in general: Unmutated variant regions are reportedly the target of nearly half of TCRs that are spike-specific. Vaccine-associated CD4 TCRs spanned spike, dominant at 160-218 and 743-854.

CDR3 length: 14 residues. The V gene's germline CDR1 is SEHNR and CDR2 FQNEAQ (reference sequence). Trimming at V came to 5 bases and at J to 1 base, leaving 3 bases not matched to a gene. Worth noting for this clone: What it binds is not known.

Profiled with immunoSEQ multiplex PCR; TCRdb holds only in-frame clones, not every one. The sample lists tens of thousands of clones; approximately 86% were seen once. The source was peripheral blood, collected on day 0 of AZD1222 vaccination. This receptor was identified in an adult in good health. The genes are TRBV7-9 and TRBJ1-1, with TRBD1 identical over 8 bases. CDR3 in amino acids: CASSLGQGNTEAFF. DNA for the CDR3: TGTGCCAGCAGCCTCGGACAGGGGAACACTGAAGCTTTCTTT.